This T cell receptor (beta chain) was identified during a study of blood T cell repertoires in COVID-19 (dated by TCRdb to the early 2020s). Describing the broader study: Samples covering the acute and convalescent phases of COVID-19 were provided by collaborators in the United States, Italy and Spain. Samples were obtained from the ongoing ImmuneRACE study (first 160 participants) and from 1,254 subjects provided by 6 global collaborators. Where HLA class I and class II types were available, the types were taken from metadata supplied by the sample provider, not from assay-based typing. Subjects who had been exposed to COVID-19, were actively infected with it, or had recovered from it provided the deeply sampled blood TCRbeta repertoires that made up the dataset. A freely available public database, intended as a resource for researchers studying the immune response to SARS-CoV-2, is where the repertoires were released. The prospective study material was composed of cDNA or gDNA derived from T cells, B-cell-depleted T cells, or PBMCs. Sample metadata almost always included a de-identified subject ID, COVID-19 status, age in years and sex.

For this clone: Its antigen remains unidentified. One base away there is no much larger clone; base qualities are not given.

The immunoSEQ Assay, a bias-controlled multiplex PCR, was used to amplify TCRbeta CDR3 regions from genomic DNA. Per the source publication's procedure: The number of nucleated cells in each sample was estimated from the amplification of reference gene primers within the assay. Sequence reads were collapsed and filtered to measure the absolute abundance of every unique TCRbeta CDR3 rearrangement. Productive Simpson clonality was computed per sample as the square root of Simpson's diversity index over productive rearrangements. TCRdb stores this immuneACCESS table with in-frame sequences only. Part of the clones is absent; in the studies checked, under half of the shortfall reflects unresolved V genes, and no reason is known for the rest. Clone size and the V and J calls come from that table; the DNA yielded D and trimming. The sample includes under 80,000 clones, with 85% to 90% observed a single time. The ten largest clones capture 3% to 5% of the sample.

Each collaborating institution followed its own protocols to collect whole blood in K2EDTA tubes. For TCRbeta analysis, collaborators shipped samples in one of three forms: frozen whole blood, isolated PBMCs, or DNA extracted from either of those sample types. CDR1 and CDR2 are read off the germline V gene as KGHSY and FQNENV. From the cysteine up to the phenylalanine, the CDR3 has a length of 15 residues. Only CDR3 DNA remains: 45 bases, in frame from the first base. V trim: 4 bases; J trim: 9 bases; unmatched bases: 9. Here is what the overall study found, with its caveats: How much clinical and demographic metadata was included differed by source and by participant, and the metadata was provided uncurated.

Sequenced sample: peripheral blood. The TCR originated in a man in his 70s with active COVID-19. The receptor chain draws on TRBV16 and TRBJ2-1, with 10 junctional bases fitting TRBD2. The DNA is as follows: TGTGCCAGCAGCCGGACAGCGGCTAGCGGGAGTGAGCAGTTCTTC. It specifies CASSRTAASGSEQFF. Where the CDR3 stops, the reference TRBV16 and TRBJ2-1 genes take over; the full variable domain is GEEVAQTPKHLVRGEGQKAKLYCAPIKGHSYVFWYQQVLKNEFKFLISFQNENVFDETGMPKERFSAKCLPNSPCSLEIQATKLEDSAVYFCASSRTAASGSEQFFGPGTRLTVL.